The rows below give T cell receptor beta chains drawn from one sample of a study of shared clonotypes between healthy human individuals. The protocol was immunoSEQ multiplex PCR, while the TCRdb copy is restricted to in-frame clones and leaves out a portion. This repertoire shows some 740,000 clones, over 90% found once; its top ten account for 24%. The sample taken for sequencing was naive CD8+ T cells sorted from blood. These receptors all stem from a man aged 25-45 years in good health. CDR3s include the opening cysteine and the closing phenylalanine or tryptophan. Size values are once, few and many counts, or a class for expanded clones, and some rows have none.

-,TRBV4-1,TRBJ2-1,CASSPHIAANEQFF
-,TRBV4-3,TRBJ1-1,CASSHGGGSGPPEAFF
-,TRBV5-5,TRBJ2-7,CASSLSRSSYEQYF
-,TRBV10-3,TRBJ1-3,CAISEPDTLSGNTIYF
-,TRBV11-2,TRBJ2-1,CASRFYREGATEQFF
-,TRBV5-5,TRBJ2-7,CASSAQVGPSSYEQYF
-,TRBV18,TRBJ2-7,CASSPGEQGAYEQYF
-,TRBV9,TRBJ2-5,CASSRGRGFQETQYF
-,TRBV5-1,TRBJ2-3,CASSLLTSGRGADTQYF
-,TRBV7-8,TRBJ2-3,CASRRTSGTDTQYF
-,TRBV4-1,TRBJ2-7,CASSHPGTSAYEQYF
few,TRBV28,TRBJ2-7,CASSFGTGGYEQYF
few,TRBV5-4,TRBJ2-7,CASSFSGTYEQYF
-,TRBV7-2,TRBJ2-3,CASSSLGAGNTDTQYF
-,TRBV10-3,TRBJ1-3,CATLILNTIYF
-,TRBV27,TRBJ2-1,CASSLSSGRPYNEQFF
-,TRBV9,TRBJ2-1,CASSVGGGLTEQFF
-,TRBV29-1,TRBJ2-7,CSVDQGVTREQYF
-,TRBV7-6,TRBJ1-4,CASSSDQDRGEKLFF
-,TRBV7-9,TRBJ1-5,CASSYGASQPQHF
-,TRBV7-9,TRBJ2-7,CASSLGLAGAEYEQYF
-,TRBV11-2,TRBJ1-1,CASSLSRGQMTEAFF
-,TRBV4-2,TRBJ2-1,CASSQGASGRGGEQFF
-,TRBV28,TRBJ1-3,CASSLTVSGNTIYF
-,TRBV2,TRBJ2-2,CATEGLSGELFF
-,TRBV7-9,TRBJ2-7,CASSLLGDPTTGRFYEQYF
-,TRBV4-1,TRBJ2-3,CASSQDRTGGLTDTQYF
-,TRBV11-3,TRBJ1-1,CASSYGTGTEAFF
-,TRBV4-1,TRBJ2-7,CASRSGGTGEQYF
-,TRBV27,TRBJ2-7,CASSSTGTSGSTPPYEQYF
-,TRBV9,TRBJ2-1,CASSVEWTGLADNEQFF
-,TRBV29-1,TRBJ1-2,CSVVLYRDRKSGYTF
-,TRBV7-2,TRBJ2-7,CASSPVDYEQYF
-,TRBV4-1,TRBJ2-3,CASSQGLAATDTQYF
-,TRBV2,TRBJ2-7,CASRQPGGDLNYEQYF
-,TRBV28,TRBJ2-7,CASSLSTSGRYEQYF
-,TRBV7-8,TRBJ2-7,CASSQTSGAREQYF
-,TRBV11-2,TRBJ1-3,CASSLSDRLAPGNTIYF
-,TRBV15,TRBJ1-2,CATSRDLGMRYGYTF
once,TRBV7-6,TRBJ2-1,CASSYTGGDEQFF
-,TRBV7-9,TRBJ2-2,CASSLAVAGPAGELFF
-,TRBV2,TRBJ2-3,CASSERAGGTDTQYF